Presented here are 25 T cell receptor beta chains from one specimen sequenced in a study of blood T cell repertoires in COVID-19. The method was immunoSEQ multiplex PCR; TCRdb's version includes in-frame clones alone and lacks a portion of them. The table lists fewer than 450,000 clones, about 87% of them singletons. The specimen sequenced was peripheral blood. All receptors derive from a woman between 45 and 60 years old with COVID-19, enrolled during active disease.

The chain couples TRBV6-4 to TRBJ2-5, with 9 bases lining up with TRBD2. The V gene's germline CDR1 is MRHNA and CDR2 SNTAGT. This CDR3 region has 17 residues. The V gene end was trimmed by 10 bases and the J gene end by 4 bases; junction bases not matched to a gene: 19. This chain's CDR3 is CATHVGLAGSHGETQYF. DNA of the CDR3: TGTGCCACGCACGTCGGGCTAGCGGGGAGCCACGGAGAGACCCAGTACTTC.

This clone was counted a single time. The DNA of the CDR3 is TGTGCCAGCAGTTTGGGGGAGGGAGAGCAGTACTTC. As protein: CASSLGEGEQYF. This chain joins TRBV12-3 or TRBV12-4 and TRBJ2-7; 7 bases line up with TRBD2. CDR3 length: 12 residues. J was trimmed by 7 bases and V by 3 bases; bases with no gene match: 3.

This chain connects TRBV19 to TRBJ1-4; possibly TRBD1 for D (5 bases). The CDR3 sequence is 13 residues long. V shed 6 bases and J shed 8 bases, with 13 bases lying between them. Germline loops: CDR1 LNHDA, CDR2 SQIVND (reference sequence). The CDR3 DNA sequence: TGTGCCAGTAGCCCCCAGGGTGGCGAAAAACTGTTTTTT. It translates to CASSPQGGEKLFF.

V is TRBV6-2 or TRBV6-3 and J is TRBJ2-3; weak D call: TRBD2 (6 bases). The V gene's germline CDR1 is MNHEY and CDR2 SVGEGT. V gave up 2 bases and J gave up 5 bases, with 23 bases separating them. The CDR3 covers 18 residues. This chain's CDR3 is CASSYQPPLAFGGDTQYF. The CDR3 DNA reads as TGTGCCAGCAGTTACCAACCACCACTAGCCTTCGGGGGAGATACGCAGTATTTT.

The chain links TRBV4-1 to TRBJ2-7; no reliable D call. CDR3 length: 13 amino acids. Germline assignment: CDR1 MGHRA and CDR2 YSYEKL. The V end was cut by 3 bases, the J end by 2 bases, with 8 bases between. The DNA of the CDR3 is TGCGCCAGCAGCCAGTTACAGACCTACGAGCAGTACTTC. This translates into CASSQLQTYEQYF.

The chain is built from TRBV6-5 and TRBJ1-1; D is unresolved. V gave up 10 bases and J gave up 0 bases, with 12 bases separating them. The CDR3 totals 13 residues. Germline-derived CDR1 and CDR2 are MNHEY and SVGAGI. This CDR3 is CATARPMNTEAFF. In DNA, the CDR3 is TGTGCCACCGCGAGGCCGATGAACACTGAAGCTTTCTTT.

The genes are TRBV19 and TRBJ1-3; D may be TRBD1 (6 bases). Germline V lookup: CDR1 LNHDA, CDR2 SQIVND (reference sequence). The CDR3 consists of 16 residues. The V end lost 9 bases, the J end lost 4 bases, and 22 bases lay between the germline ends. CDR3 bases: TGTGCCAGCGAAAGACCGGGACAAGGGTCGGGAAACACCATATATTTT. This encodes CASERPGQGSGNTIYF.

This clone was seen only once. In DNA, the CDR3 is TGTGCCAGCAAGGGGGACACATCAGCAGGGTATGGCTACACCTTC. It translates to CASKGDTSAGYGYTF. The V gene is TRBV27, the J gene TRBJ1-2, with D perhaps matching TRBD1 (6 bases). The CDR3 is 15 amino acids. Germline V lookup: CDR1 MNHEY, CDR2 SMNVEV (reference sequence). V shed 7 bases and J shed 5 bases, with 20 bases lying between them.

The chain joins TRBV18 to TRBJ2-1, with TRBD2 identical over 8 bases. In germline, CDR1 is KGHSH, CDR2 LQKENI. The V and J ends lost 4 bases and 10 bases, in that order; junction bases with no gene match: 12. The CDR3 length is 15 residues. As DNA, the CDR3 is TGTGCCAGCTCACAGATATCCGGGACTAGTTCAGAGCAGTTCTTC. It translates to CASSQISGTSSEQFF. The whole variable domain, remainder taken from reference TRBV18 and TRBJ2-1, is NAGVMQNPRHLVRRRGQEARLRCSPMKGHSHVYWYRQLPEEGLKFMVYLQKENIIDESGMPKERFSAEFPKEGPSILRIQQVVRGDSAAYFCASSQISGTSSEQFFGPGTRLTVL.

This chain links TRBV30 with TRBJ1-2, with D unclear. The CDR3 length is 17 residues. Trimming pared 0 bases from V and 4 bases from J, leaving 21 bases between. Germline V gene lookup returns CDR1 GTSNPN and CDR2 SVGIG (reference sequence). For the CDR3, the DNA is TGTGCCTGGAGTGTCGGAGGGTACGGAGGTGGAGGCTATGGCTACACCTTC. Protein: CAWSVGGYGGGGYGYTF. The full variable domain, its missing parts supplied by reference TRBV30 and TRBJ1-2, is SQTIHQWPATLVQPVGSPLSLECTVEGTSNPNLYWYRQAAGRGLQLLFYSVGIGQISSEVPQNLSASRPQDRQFILSSKKLLLSDSGFYLCAWSVGGYGGGGYGYTFGSGTRLTVV.

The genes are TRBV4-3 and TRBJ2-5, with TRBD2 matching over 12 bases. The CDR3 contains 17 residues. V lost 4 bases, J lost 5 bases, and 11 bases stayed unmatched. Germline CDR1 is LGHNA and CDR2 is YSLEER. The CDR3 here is CASSRTSGTGLGETQYF. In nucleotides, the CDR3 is TGCGCCAGCAGCCGGACTAGCGGGACAGGTCTAGGGGAGACCCAGTACTTC.

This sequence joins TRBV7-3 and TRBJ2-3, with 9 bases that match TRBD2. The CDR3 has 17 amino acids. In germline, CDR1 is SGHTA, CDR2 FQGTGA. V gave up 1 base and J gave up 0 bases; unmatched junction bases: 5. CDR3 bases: TGTGCCAGCAGCTTAAACCCTAGCGGGGTTAGCACAGATACGCAGTATTTT. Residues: CASSLNPSGVSTDTQYF.

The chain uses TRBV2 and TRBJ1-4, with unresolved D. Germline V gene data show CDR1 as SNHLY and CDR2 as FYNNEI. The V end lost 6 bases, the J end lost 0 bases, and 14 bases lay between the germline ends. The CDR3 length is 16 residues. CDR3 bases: TGTGCCAGCAGGCCCACGTCAGGTGCAACTAATGAAAAACTGTTTTTT. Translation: CASRPTSGATNEKLFF.

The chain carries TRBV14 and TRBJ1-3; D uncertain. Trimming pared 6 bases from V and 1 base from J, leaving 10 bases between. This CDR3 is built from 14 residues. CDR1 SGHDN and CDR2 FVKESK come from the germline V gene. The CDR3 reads CASRMTASGNTIYF. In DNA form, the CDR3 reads TGTGCCAGCAGAATGACTGCTTCTGGAAACACCATATATTTT.

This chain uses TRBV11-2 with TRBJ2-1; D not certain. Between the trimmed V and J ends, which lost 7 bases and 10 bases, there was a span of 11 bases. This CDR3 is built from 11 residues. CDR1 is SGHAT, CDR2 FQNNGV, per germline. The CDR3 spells CASNSHYEQFF. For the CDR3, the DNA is TGTGCCAGCAACTCTCATTACGAGCAGTTCTTC.

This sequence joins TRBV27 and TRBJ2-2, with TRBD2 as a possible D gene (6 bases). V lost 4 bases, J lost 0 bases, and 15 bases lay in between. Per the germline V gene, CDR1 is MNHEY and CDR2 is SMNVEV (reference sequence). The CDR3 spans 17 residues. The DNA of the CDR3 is TGTGCCAGCAGTTCGATCATCGGAGGGCCGAACACCGGGGAGCTGTTTTTT. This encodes CASSSIIGGPNTGELFF.

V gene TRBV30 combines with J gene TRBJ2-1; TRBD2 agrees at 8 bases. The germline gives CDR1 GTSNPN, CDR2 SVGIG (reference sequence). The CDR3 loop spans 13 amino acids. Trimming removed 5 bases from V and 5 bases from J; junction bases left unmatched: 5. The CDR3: CAWAGGLNNEQFF. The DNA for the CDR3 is TGTGCCTGGGCGGGGGGACTGAACAATGAGCAGTTCTTC.

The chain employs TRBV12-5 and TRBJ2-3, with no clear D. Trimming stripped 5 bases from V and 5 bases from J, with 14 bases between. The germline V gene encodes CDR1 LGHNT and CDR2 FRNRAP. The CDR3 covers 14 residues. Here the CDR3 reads CASGPPSVGDTQYF. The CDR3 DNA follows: TGTGCTAGTGGTCCCCCCAGCGTCGGAGATACGCAGTATTTT.

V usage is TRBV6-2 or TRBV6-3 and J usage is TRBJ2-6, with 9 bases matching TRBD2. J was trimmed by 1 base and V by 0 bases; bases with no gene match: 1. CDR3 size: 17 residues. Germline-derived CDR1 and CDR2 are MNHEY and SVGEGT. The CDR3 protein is CASSYSSGGSGANVLTF. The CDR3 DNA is TGTGCCAGCAGTTACTCGAGCGGGGGGTCTGGGGCCAACGTCCTGACTTTC.

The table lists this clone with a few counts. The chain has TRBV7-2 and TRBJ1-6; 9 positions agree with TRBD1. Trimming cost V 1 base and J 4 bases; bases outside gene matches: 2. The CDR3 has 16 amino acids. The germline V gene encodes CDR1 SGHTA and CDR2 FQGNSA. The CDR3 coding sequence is TGTGCCAGCAGCTTAGATGGGACAGGGTATAATTCACCCCTCCACTTT. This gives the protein CASSLDGTGYNSPLHF.

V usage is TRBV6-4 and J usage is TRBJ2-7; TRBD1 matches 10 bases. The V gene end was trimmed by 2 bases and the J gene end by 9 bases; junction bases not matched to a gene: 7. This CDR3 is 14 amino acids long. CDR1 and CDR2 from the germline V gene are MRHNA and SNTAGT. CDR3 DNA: TGTGCCAGCAGTGACGGGACAGGGGTTGCCGTGCAGTACTTC. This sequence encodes CASSDGTGVAVQYF.

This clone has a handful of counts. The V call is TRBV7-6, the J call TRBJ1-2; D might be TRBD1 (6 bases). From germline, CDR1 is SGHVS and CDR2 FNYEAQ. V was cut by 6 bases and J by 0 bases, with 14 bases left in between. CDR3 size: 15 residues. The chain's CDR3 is CASSSETGANYGYTF. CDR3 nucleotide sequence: TGTGCCAGCAGTAGCGAGACAGGAGCTAACTATGGCTACACCTTC.

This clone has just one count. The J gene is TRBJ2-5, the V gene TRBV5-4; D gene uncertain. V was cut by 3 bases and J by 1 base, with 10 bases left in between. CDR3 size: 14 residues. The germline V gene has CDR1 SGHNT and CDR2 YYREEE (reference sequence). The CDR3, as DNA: TGTGCCAGCAGCTCCCCTAGTCCCCAAGAGACCCAGTACTTC. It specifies CASSSPSPQETQYF.

In DNA form, the CDR3 reads TGCGCCAGCAGTTTACGGGGACTAAGCACTGAAGCTTTCTTT. Translation gives CASSLRGLSTEAFF. The chain joins TRBV5-1 to TRBJ1-1, with D possibly matching TRBD1 (5 bases). Germline values: CDR1 SGHRS, CDR2 YFSETQ. V lost 5 bases and J 4 bases, leaving 15 bases between the germline ends. The CDR3 totals 14 residues.

CDR3 loop: CASSANTKNIQYF. CDR3 coding DNA: TGTGCCAGCAGTGCTAATACCAAAAACATTCAGTACTTC. The rearrangement uses TRBV2 and TRBJ2-4; D unclear. Germline values: CDR1 SNHLY, CDR2 FYNNEI. V gave up 4 bases and J gave up 2 bases, with 6 bases separating them. CDR3 length equals 13 residues. Looking up the rest from reference TRBV2 and TRBJ2-4 gives the full variable domain: EPEVTQTPSHQVTQMGQEVILRCVPISNHLYFYWYRQILGQKVEFLVSFYNNEISEKSEIFDDQFSVERPDGSNFTLKIRSTKLEDSAMYFCASSANTKNIQYFGAGTRLSVL.